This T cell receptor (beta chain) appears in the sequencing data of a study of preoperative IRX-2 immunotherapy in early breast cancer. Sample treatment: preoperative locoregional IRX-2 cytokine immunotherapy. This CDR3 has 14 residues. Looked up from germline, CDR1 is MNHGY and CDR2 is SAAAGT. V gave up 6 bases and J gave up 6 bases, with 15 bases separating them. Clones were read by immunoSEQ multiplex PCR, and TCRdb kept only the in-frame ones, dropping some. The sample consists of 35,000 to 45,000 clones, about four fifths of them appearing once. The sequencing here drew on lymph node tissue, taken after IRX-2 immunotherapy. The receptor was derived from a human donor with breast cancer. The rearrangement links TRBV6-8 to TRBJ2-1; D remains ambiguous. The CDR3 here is CASRAPQEFNEQFF. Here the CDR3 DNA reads TGTGCCAGCAGGGCCCCCCAGGAGTTCAATGAGCAGTTCTTC.